This entry is about one T cell receptor beta chain. Its antigen is undetermined. cDNA serving as the sequencing template came from extracted, reverse transcribed RNA. Clones were read by immunoSEQ multiplex PCR, and TCRdb kept only the in-frame ones, dropping some. Altogether roughly 99,000 clones are present, 84% being singletons, with the ten largest covering less than 30%. As for treatment: oral pan-JAK inhibitor, 5-10 mg twice daily. The sample is drawn from a study of CD8+ T cells in alopecia areata. On the study more broadly: Tofacitinib exposure lasted 6 to 18 months, followed by 6 months off drug.

Findings of the study overall: Among the top 100, expanded CD8+ clones were significantly decreased by tofacitinib, as was scalp clonality.

The sequence came from a human donor with alopecia areata. The material was CD8+ T cells sorted from blood, obtained at week 24, from a patient treated with tofacitinib.

The CDR3 region has the DNA TGTGCCAGCAGTTTACTAGGGGGGAATGAAGCTTTCTTT. Translation gives CASSLLGGNEAFF. The gene calls are TRBV27 and TRBJ1-1, with D possibly TRBD1 on 6 matching bases. The V and J ends lost 2 bases and 7 bases respectively, with 11 bases between them. The CDR3 covers 13 residues. The V gene's germline CDR1 is MNHEY and CDR2 SMNVEV (reference sequence).